Below, 20 T cell receptor beta chains from the same sample are listed, as sequenced in a study of cytomegalovirus exposure and HLA in healthy donors. Amplification used 60 Vbeta primers and 13 Jbeta primers. Sequencing used immunoSEQ multiplex PCR; TCRdb keeps in-frame clones, though not all of them. This repertoire shows approximately 270,000 clones, about 80% found once; its top ten account for roughly 0.31%. The specimen was PBMCs. These receptor sequences come from a girl aged 2-9 years in good health and CMV-seronegative.

This clone was seen repeatedly, ten times or more. The V gene is TRBV28, the J gene TRBJ1-5; no definite D call. Trimming removed 6 bases at V and 2 bases at J, with 11 bases between. Per germline, CDR1 MDHEN and CDR2 SYDVKM. CDR3 length equals 14 residues. The DNA of the CDR3 is TGTGCCAGCAGGTCGCTCAGTGGCAATCAGCCCCAGCATTTT. As protein: CASRSLSGNQPQHF.

The chain employs TRBV4-1 and TRBJ2-4; 11 positions agree with TRBD1. The CDR3 runs to 20 residues. V lost 3 bases, J lost 1 base, and 14 bases stayed unmatched. CDR1 is MGHRA, CDR2 YSYEKL, per germline. The CDR3 sequence is CASSQERTGGPYLAKNIQYF. CDR3 in DNA: TGCGCCAGCAGCCAGGAAAGGACAGGGGGCCCGTATCTGGCCAAAAACATTCAGTACTTC.

The chain links TRBV5-4 to TRBJ2-7, with TRBD2 as a possible D gene (6 bases). V was cut by 4 bases and J by 2 bases, with 13 bases left in between. Germline CDR1 SGHNT, CDR2 YYREEE (reference sequence). The CDR3 is made up of 14 amino acids. In nucleotides, the CDR3 is TGTGCCAGCAGCCCCGGACTAAGGGCCTACGAGCAGTACTTC. Amino acid sequence: CASSPGLRAYEQYF.

This chain uses TRBV5-6 with TRBJ2-2; D may be TRBD2 (5 bases). Germline CDR1 is SGHDT and CDR2 is YYEEEE. The CDR3 sequence is 14 residues long. Trimming removed 3 bases from V and 0 bases from J, with 6 bases in between. The CDR3 DNA follows: TGTGCCAGCAGCTCGGGGACGAACACCGGGGAGCTGTTTTTT. As protein: CASSSGTNTGELFF.

The chain carries TRBV7-6 and TRBJ2-3; possible D gene TRBD1, 6 bases. Deletions cut 6 bases from V and 1 base from J, with 17 bases between. The CDR3 is 16 residues long. Germline CDR1 is SGHVS and CDR2 is FNYEAQ. DNA of the CDR3: TGTGCCAGCAGTTACGAAAGGGGGTGGGGCACAGATACGCAGTATTTT. Translating gives CASSYERGWGTDTQYF.

The chain combines TRBV5-5 with TRBJ2-7; 11 nucleotides line up with TRBD1. Germline CDR1 and CDR2: SGHKS and YYEKEE (reference sequence). V dropped 4 bases and J dropped 1; count of bases not matched to a gene: 4. This CDR3 is 15 amino acids long. CDR3 nucleotide sequence: TGTGCCAGCAGCCCGGGACAGGGGGGATCCTACGAGCAGTACTTC. Protein product: CASSPGQGGSYEQYF.

This clone is a singleton in its sample. The chain carries TRBV9 and TRBJ2-5; TRBD2 agrees at 8 bases. The CDR3 length is 15 residues. V gave up 0 bases and J gave up 4 bases; unmatched junction bases: 5. Germline V gene data show CDR1 as SGDLS and CDR2 as YYNGEE. DNA for the CDR3: TGTGCCAGCAGCGTAGTAGCGGGACGTGCAGAGACCCAGTACTTC. Translating gives CASSVVAGRAETQYF.

The V call is TRBV19, the J call TRBJ2-5, with TRBD2 matching over 12 bases. V lost 11 bases and J lost 5; bases outside the gene matches: 12. This CDR3 is 15 amino acids long. Germline V gene data show CDR1 as LNHDA and CDR2 as SQIVND (reference sequence). The DNA for the CDR3 is TGTGCCTCGACTAGCGGGAGTGGATTAGTTGAGACCCAGTACTTC. Its translation is CASTSGSGLVETQYF.

J is TRBJ1-1 and V is TRBV7-9; TRBD1 matches 11 bases. This CDR3 region has 16 residues. V was pared by 1 base and J by 1 base, with 2 bases of the junction left unmatched. The germline gives CDR1 SEHNR, CDR2 FQNEAQ (reference sequence). The CDR3 protein is CASSLGTGGGNTEAFF. In DNA form, the CDR3 reads TGTGCCAGCAGCTTAGGGACAGGGGGCGGGAACACTGAAGCTTTCTTT.

The CDR3 DNA sequence: TGTGCCAGCAGTTTGGACAAAAAGGTACCCCAGCATTTT. This sequence encodes CASSLDKKVPQHF. The J gene is TRBJ1-5, the V gene TRBV28; D possibly corresponds to TRBD1 (5 bases). The germline V gene has CDR1 MDHEN and CDR2 SYDVKM. The germline V and J ends were trimmed by 3 bases and 10 bases, with 13 bases remaining between them. This CDR3 spans 13 amino acids.

The rearrangement links TRBV7-6 to TRBJ2-1; TRBD2 is a possible D gene (5 bases). V was pared by 2 bases and J by 9 bases, with 8 bases between. Germline V lookup: CDR1 SGHVS, CDR2 FNYEAQ. The CDR3 is made up of 12 amino acids. In DNA, the CDR3 is TGTGCCAGCAGCTTATTCGGAGGTGAGCAGTTCTTC. This encodes CASSLFGGEQFF.

In its sample, this clone was seen once. The chain joins TRBV4-1 to TRBJ2-7, with D possibly TRBD2 on 7 matching bases. The length of the CDR3 is 18 residues. Trimming removed 2 bases from V and 3 bases from J, with 23 bases in between. Germline V gene data show CDR1 as MGHRA and CDR2 as YSYEKL. CDR3 residues: CASSQWSFGGANRYEQYF. CDR3 nucleotide sequence: TGCGCCAGCAGCCAATGGAGTTTTGGGGGGGCAAACCGCTACGAGCAGTACTTC.

The chain carries TRBV5-1 and TRBJ2-1; 7 bases line up with TRBD2. Trimming cost V 5 bases and J 10 bases; bases outside gene matches: 9. CDR1 and CDR2 (germline): SGHRS, YFSETQ. The CDR3 totals 13 residues. CDR3 nucleotides: TGCGCCAGCAGTCCGGGAGGCCCCTTGGAGCAGTTCTTC. Its protein is CASSPGGPLEQFF.

This clone has more than one count but fewer than ten. The chain combines TRBV5-5 with TRBJ1-2, with TRBD1 as a possible D gene (6 bases). CDR1 is SGHKS, CDR2 YYEKEE, per germline (reference sequence). The CDR3 has 14 amino acids. The V end lost 4 bases, the J end lost 8 bases, and 18 bases lay between the germline ends. The CDR3 DNA reads TGTGCCAGCAGCGTGGGACAACAGCCTGGAGGCTACACCTTC. This gives the protein CASSVGQQPGGYTF.

The CDR3 is CASSTREGSANTGELFF. DNA of the CDR3: TGTGCCAGCAGCACGAGGGAGGGATCCGCGAACACCGGGGAGCTGTTTTTT. The rearrangement joins TRBV9 to TRBJ2-2; 7 nucleotides line up with TRBD2. V dropped 4 bases and J dropped 0; count of bases not matched to a gene: 9. Germline CDR1 SGDLS, CDR2 YYNGEE. This CDR3 region has 17 residues.

The genes are TRBV7-3 and TRBJ2-1, with D hard to call. The CDR3 contains 12 residues. Looked up from germline, CDR1 is SGHTA and CDR2 is FQGTGA. V lost 5 bases and J lost 5, with 7 bases in between. CDR3 in DNA: TGTGCCAGCAGCATTGGCCACAATGAGCAGTTCTTC. Its translation is CASSIGHNEQFF.

The V call is TRBV11-2, the J call TRBJ2-7, with 7 bases that match TRBD1. The CDR3 has 14 amino acids. Germline-derived CDR1 and CDR2 are SGHAT and FQNNGV. The junction had 6 bases not matched to a gene; V was cut back by 4 bases and J by 3 bases. CDR3 bases: TGTGCCAGCAGCTCGACAGGGAAGGGCTACGAGCAGTACTTC. Translation gives CASSSTGKGYEQYF.

Details on this clone: An end of the junction differs from the germline gene, which may be a read error. This same CDR3 is encoded by further DNA sequences in the sample. This chain links TRBV4-2 with TRBJ2-7; 11 bases align to TRBD2. This CDR3 comprises 15 residues. Germline V gives CDR1 LGHNA, CDR2 YNFKEQ. The CDR3 is CASSHPTSGEGEQYF. In nucleotides, the CDR3 is TGTGCCAGTAGCCACCCGACTAGCGGGGAGGGCGAGCAGTACTTC.

The chain carries TRBV9 and TRBJ1-1; no reliable D call. V was trimmed by 4 bases and J by 4 bases, leaving 11 bases between them. Germline assignment: CDR1 SGDLS and CDR2 YYNGEE. The CDR3 covers 13 residues. CDR3: CASSLDSGTEAFF. The CDR3 nucleotides read TGTGCCAGCAGCCTTGACTCGGGCACTGAAGCTTTCTTT.

This chain links TRBV5-5 with TRBJ2-7; 9 nucleotides line up with TRBD2. The CDR3 runs to 15 residues. Unmatched junction bases numbered 3, after V lost 0 bases and J lost 2 bases. Germline values: CDR1 SGHKS, CDR2 YYEKEE (reference sequence). The CDR3 DNA is TGTGCCAGCAGCTTGGGACTAGCGGCAACCTACGAGCAGTACTTC. This encodes CASSLGLAATYEQYF.